This TCR beta chain was profiled in a study of radiotherapy plus CTLA-4 blockade in lung cancer. Germline trimming cut 1 base from V and 13 bases from J; bases unmatched to any gene: 1. The length of the CDR3 is 11 residues. Germline V gene data show CDR1 as SEHNR and CDR2 as FQNEAQ (reference sequence). Some clones are missing from TCRdb's copy, which holds only in-frame ones; the method was immunoSEQ multiplex PCR. Seen here are about 98,000 clones, around 83% observed once, and the top ten hold about 3.5%. Here the sequenced sample was peripheral blood, taken from a patient treated with radiotherapy plus ipilimumab. The chain uses TRBV7-9 and TRBJ2-5; 9 positions agree with TRBD1. This clonotype was obtained from a human donor with non-small cell lung cancer who had a partial response to radiotherapy plus ipilimumab. The CDR3 DNA sequence: TGTGCCAGCAGCTTAGGGGGACAGGGGTACTTC. Translated, it gives CASSLGGQGYF.